These 20 T cell receptor beta chains were all obtained from the same sample, sequenced in a study of Ad26.COV2.S vaccination and SARS-CoV-2 variants. Here immunoSEQ multiplex PCR was the method, and the copy in TCRdb shows in-frame clones only, minus some. The data contain some 370,000 clones, around 82% of them singletons. The treatment was: roughly 20 received Ad26.COV2.S at low or high dose, single or two shots; about 5 received placebo; per-sample allocation not given. Samples analyzed were those drawn on day 63 after the first vaccine or placebo injection. The material was peripheral blood, obtained in a trial of Ad26.COV2.S vaccine versus placebo. Every receptor here comes from a person between 18 and 60 years old who received the Ad26.COV2.S COVID-19 vaccine or a placebo.

This clone was seen only a few times. This rearrangement joins TRBV5-4 to TRBJ1-6, with a tentative D call TRBD1 (5 bases). The V and J ends lost 1 base and 6 bases respectively, with 11 bases between them. Germline V CDR1 and CDR2: SGHNT, YYREEE (reference sequence). The CDR3 has 15 residues. The CDR3 spells CASSLRGSGNSPLHF. In DNA, the CDR3 is TGTGCCAGCAGCTTGAGGGGTAGCGGTAATTCACCCCTCCACTTT. Variable domain in full (rest from reference TRBV5-4 and TRBJ1-6): ETGVTQSPTHLIKTRGQQVTLRCSSQSGHNTVSWYQQALGQGPQFIFQYYREEENGRGNFPPRFSGLQFPNYSSELNVNALELDDSALYLCASSLRGSGNSPLHFGNGTRLTVT.

The chain combines TRBV19 with TRBJ2-7; the match to TRBD2 covers 8 bases. The ends lost 8 bases at V and 3 bases at J; junction bases unmatched: 9. Germline values: CDR1 LNHDA, CDR2 SQIVND (reference sequence). The CDR3 is made up of 14 amino acids. CDR3 region: CASSVGAGVYEQYF. The CDR3 coding sequence is TGTGCCAGTTCCGTCGGAGCGGGAGTCTACGAGCAGTACTTC.

The chain has TRBV27 and TRBJ1-2; D is undetermined. Between the trimmed V and J ends, which lost 3 bases and 4 bases, there was a span of 15 bases. This CDR3 has 15 residues. The germline V gene has CDR1 MNHEY and CDR2 SMNVEV (reference sequence). The CDR3 here is CASSLGAKPLYGYTF. The CDR3 nucleotides are TGTGCCAGCAGTTTGGGAGCGAAACCCCTCTATGGCTACACCTTC.

The chain has TRBV19 and TRBJ1-1; 7 bases fit TRBD1. J gave up 2 bases and V 5 bases, and 5 bases lay outside the gene matches. The CDR3 sequence is 14 residues long. Per the germline V gene, CDR1 is LNHDA and CDR2 is SQIVND (reference sequence). In nucleotides, the CDR3 is TGTGCCAGTAGTGGGCGACAGGGAAACACTGAAGCTTTCTTT. It yields the protein CASSGRQGNTEAFF.

V usage is TRBV6-2 or TRBV6-3 and J usage is TRBJ2-7; D might be TRBD2 (6 bases). Trimming removed 1 base from V and 3 bases from J, with 10 bases in between. The CDR3 contains 14 residues. CDR1 and CDR2 (germline): MNHEY, SVGEGT. The CDR3, as DNA: TGTGCCAGCAGTTACTTCGGGGGACTCTACGAGCAGTACTTC. Translated, it gives CASSYFGGLYEQYF.

The genes are TRBV6-5 and TRBJ1-2; D might be TRBD1 (6 bases). The CDR3 extends over 15 amino acids. V was pared by 6 bases and J by 0 bases, with 14 bases between. Germline V gives CDR1 MNHEY, CDR2 SVGAGI. CDR3 sequence: CASSLQGFTNYGYTF. The CDR3 DNA follows: TGTGCCAGCAGCCTACAGGGATTCACTAACTATGGCTACACCTTC.

This chain links TRBV5-4 with TRBJ1-1, with D tentatively TRBD1 (6 bases). CDR1 is SGHNT and CDR2 is YYREEE in the germline V gene (reference sequence). CDR3 length: 13 amino acids. Trimming pared 4 bases from V and 1 base from J, leaving 8 bases between. For the CDR3, the DNA is TGTGCCAGCAGCCGACAGGAGAACACTGAAGCTTTCTTT. Protein sequence: CASSRQENTEAFF.

The chain couples TRBV11-2 to TRBJ1-1, with 7 bases matching TRBD1. The trim removed 5 bases at V and 6 bases at J, leaving 6 bases unmatched. The germline V gene encodes CDR1 SGHAT and CDR2 FQNNGV. This CDR3 has 13 amino acids. Written as DNA, the CDR3 is TGTGCCAGCAGCCCCCACAGGGGCGCTGAAGCTTTCTTT. Translated, it gives CASSPHRGAEAFF.

This clone has only one observation. In nucleotides, the CDR3 is TGTGCCAGTACCCCGACAGGCTGGAACACTGAAGCTTTCTTT. Its protein product is CASTPTGWNTEAFF. The chain recombines TRBV19 with TRBJ1-1; D possibly corresponds to TRBD1 (6 bases). V shed 7 bases and J shed 1 base, with 13 bases lying between them. CDR1 LNHDA and CDR2 SQIVND come from the germline V gene (reference sequence). CDR3 length equals 14 residues.

The J gene is TRBJ2-7, the V gene TRBV5-1; no definite D call. The CDR3 extends over 15 amino acids. The ends were cut back, 1 base at V and 2 bases at J, with 13 bases in the middle. The V gene's germline CDR1 is SGHRS and CDR2 YFSETQ. CDR3 DNA: TGCGCCAGCAGCTTGCAGGCAACTGCCGCCTACGAGCAGTACTTC. Amino acid sequence: CASSLQATAAYEQYF.

This chain links TRBV5-1 with TRBJ1-1; 7 positions agree with TRBD1. The V and J ends lost 3 bases and 0 bases, in that order; junction bases with no gene match: 5. The CDR3 loop spans 15 amino acids. CDR1 is SGHRS, CDR2 YFSETQ, per germline. The CDR3 DNA reads TGCGCCAGCAGCTGGAGGGACAGAATGAACACTGAAGCTTTCTTT. This translates into CASSWRDRMNTEAFF.

The V gene is TRBV7-9, the J gene TRBJ2-4; 7 bases agree with TRBD1. CDR1 and CDR2 (germline): SEHNR, FQNEAQ (reference sequence). The CDR3 extends over 18 amino acids. J was trimmed by 7 bases and V by 4 bases; bases with no gene match: 19. The CDR3 here is CASSYLEAYRGEVNIQYF. DNA for the CDR3: TGTGCCAGCAGCTACCTTGAGGCCTACAGGGGAGAGGTGAACATTCAGTACTTC. The variable domain in full, with the rest retrieved from reference TRBV7-9 and TRBJ2-4, is DTGVSQNPRHKITKRGQNVTFRCDPISEHNRLYWYRQTLGQGPEFLTYFQNEAQLEKSRLLSDRFSAERPKGSFSTLEIQRTEQGDSAMYLCASSYLEAYRGEVNIQYFGAGTRLSVL.

J is TRBJ1-4 and V is TRBV6-5, with 7 bases aligning to TRBD1. Germline V gene sequence: CDR1 MNHEY, CDR2 SVGAGI. The CDR3 consists of 11 residues. The CDR3 DNA reads TGTGCGACAGGGTCTAATGAAAAACTGTTTTTT. It yields the protein CATGSNEKLFF.

The rearrangement joins TRBV6-5 to TRBJ2-4; weak D call: TRBD1 (6 bases). Per the germline V gene, CDR1 is MNHEY and CDR2 is SVGAGI. V dropped 5 bases and J dropped 2 bases, with 13 bases sitting between them. This CDR3 spans 15 amino acids. CDR3 DNA: TGTGCCAGCAGTCCAGGGGATGTGACCAAAAACATTCAGTACTTC. Its protein is CASSPGDVTKNIQYF.

The J gene is TRBJ2-5, the V gene TRBV3-1 (or the pseudogene TRBV3-2); tentative D call: TRBD1 (6 bases). V shed 4 bases and J shed 4 bases, with 19 bases lying between them. Germline V gene sequence: CDR1 LGHDT, CDR2 YNNKEL (reference sequence). The CDR3 contains 16 residues. The CDR3 sequence is CASSPSRQVRGETQYF. CDR3 nucleotide sequence: TGTGCCAGCAGCCCATCTCGACAGGTCCGGGGAGAGACCCAGTACTTC.

This clone occurred once. The V gene is TRBV7-2, the J gene TRBJ1-4; no clear D gene. Per the germline V gene, CDR1 is SGHTA and CDR2 is FQGNSA. This CDR3 is built from 15 residues. Trimming cost V 0 bases and J 5 bases, with 10 bases left between them. The CDR3 loop reads CASSLAPGGNEKLFF. CDR3 DNA sequence: TGTGCCAGCAGCTTAGCGCCGGGAGGGAATGAAAAACTGTTTTTT.

The gene calls are TRBV18 and TRBJ1-6; 7 bases are shared with TRBD1. Looked up from germline, CDR1 is KGHSH and CDR2 is LQKENI. V was pared by 1 base and J by 5 bases, with 2 bases of the junction left unmatched. The CDR3 is 15 amino acids. The CDR3 nucleotides read TGTGCCAGCTCACCACAGGGGGCGGATAATTCACCCCTCCACTTT. This translates into CASSPQGADNSPLHF.

The chain links TRBV4-1 to TRBJ2-5; possible D gene TRBD2, 6 bases. Trimming removed 0 bases at V and 2 bases at J, with 7 bases between. CDR3 length: 14 residues. Germline CDR1 is MGHRA and CDR2 is YSYEKL. CDR3 protein: CASSQDRGQETQYF. For the CDR3, the DNA is TGCGCCAGCAGCCAAGACCGGGGGCAAGAGACCCAGTACTTC.

This clone was observed a handful of times. The rearrangement links TRBV10-3 to TRBJ2-3; a possible D gene is TRBD2 (5 bases). The CDR3 sequence is 15 residues long. Per germline, CDR1 ENHRY and CDR2 SYGVKD. V was clipped by 4 bases and J by 3 bases, with 14 bases between them. CDR3 DNA: TGTGCCATCAGTGGCCCCGAGACGGGAACAGATACGCAGTATTTT. This sequence encodes CAISGPETGTDTQYF.

The chain links TRBV28 to TRBJ1-6; D remains ambiguous. This CDR3 is 13 amino acids long. Germline CDR1 MDHEN, CDR2 SYDVKM. The CDR3 DNA reads as TGTGGAGGAAGGAGGGACTATAATTCACCCCTCCACTTT. This codes for CGGRRDYNSPLHF.